Each of the 25 T cell receptor beta chains below was sequenced from the same sample in a study of identical twins. Via MiXCR, TCRdb re-called the 5' RACE reads, giving one row per CDR3 protein. The sample includes 540,000 or so distinct CDR3 sequences, 20% to 25% of them seen just once. The same specimen was also included in a second study, on yellow fever vaccine responses in identical twins.

Specimen: CD4+ T cells sorted from blood. These receptors were taken from a woman younger than 35 in good health.

The chain is built from TRBV4-1 and TRBJ2-7, with 9 bases that match TRBD1. The V gene's germline CDR1 is MGHRA and CDR2 YSYEKL. J gave up 4 bases and V 3 bases, and 4 bases lay outside the gene matches. The CDR3 consists of 14 residues. The CDR3 DNA follows: TGCGCCAGCAGCCATCCGGGACAGGGTTACGAGCAGTACTTC. This translates into CASSHPGQGYEQYF.

This clonotype was observed a handful of times. V gene TRBV28 combines with J gene TRBJ2-1, with TRBD2 matching over 7 bases. The V segment lost 5 bases and the J segment 4 bases; nucleotides outside the gene matches: 8. There are 15 residues in the CDR3. CDR1 MDHEN and CDR2 SYDVKM come from the germline V gene. The CDR3 region is CASSHSGSRYNEQFF. The DNA of the CDR3 is TGTGCCAGCAGTCATAGCGGGTCACGTTACAATGAGCAGTTCTTC.

In its sample, this clonotype was seen a few times. J is TRBJ2-3 and V is TRBV18; tentative D call: TRBD2 (6 bases). Trimming left V 2 bases short and J 5 bases short, with 14 bases between. The CDR3 has 15 residues. Germline V gene data show CDR1 as KGHSH and CDR2 as LQKENI. CDR3 in amino acids: CASSPWAQGGDTQYF. The CDR3 DNA follows: TGTGCCAGCTCACCATGGGCCCAGGGAGGAGATACGCAGTATTTT.

A few counts support this clonotype. The chain carries TRBV7-9 and TRBJ1-5, with no clear D. This CDR3 is built from 12 residues. V dropped 5 bases and J dropped 9 bases, with 11 bases sitting between them. Germline CDR1 and CDR2: SEHNR and FQNEAQ (reference sequence). This chain's CDR3 is CASSVTLGPQHF. DNA of the CDR3: TGTGCCAGCAGCGTGACCCTAGGGCCCCAGCATTTT.

This clonotype showed up just a few times. V and J are TRBV20-1 and TRBJ2-1, with 9 bases matching TRBD2. This CDR3 spans 12 amino acids. From germline, CDR1 is DFQATT and CDR2 SNEGSKA (reference sequence). J was trimmed by 8 bases and V by 6 bases; bases with no gene match: 5. The CDR3: CSATGTSYEQFF. Written as DNA, the CDR3 is TGCAGTGCCACTGGGACTAGCTATGAGCAGTTCTTC.

This clonotype appeared a few times. This chain joins TRBV2 and TRBJ2-5, with 7 bases aligning to TRBD1. J was trimmed by 2 bases and V by 4 bases; bases with no gene match: 4. This CDR3 has 14 residues. The germline gives CDR1 SNHLY, CDR2 FYNNEI. The CDR3 region has the DNA TGTGCCAGCAGTGTATGGGACAGACAAGAGACCCAGTACTTC. Amino acid sequence: CASSVWDRQETQYF.

This clonotype was found many times. The chain combines TRBV27 with TRBJ2-2; D not resolved. The germline V gene has CDR1 MNHEY and CDR2 SMNVEV (reference sequence). The V gene lost 9 bases and the J gene lost 1 base, with 9 bases spanning the gap. CDR3 length equals 13 residues. In nucleotides, the CDR3 is TGTGCCAGTTCCCCAAGGAACACCGGGGAGCTGTTTTTT. This encodes CASSPRNTGELFF.

The chain carries TRBV12-3 or TRBV12-4 and TRBJ1-2; D remains ambiguous. V lost 1 base to trimming and J lost 7 bases, with 7 bases between them. The CDR3 consists of 12 residues. The CDR3 DNA sequence: TGTGCCAGCAGTTTAGGAGGACGTGGCTACACCTTC. It specifies CASSLGGRGYTF.

The chain links TRBV5-1 to TRBJ2-7; TRBD1 is a possible D gene (6 bases). Between the trimmed V and J ends, which lost 4 bases and 4 bases, there was a span of 12 bases. The CDR3 consists of 13 residues. Germline V CDR1 and CDR2: SGHRS, YFSETQ. DNA for the CDR3: TGCGCCAGCAGCCAGGGACAACGGTACGAGCAGTACGTC. Translation: CASSQGQRYEQYV.

The genes are TRBV18 and TRBJ2-5; D call uncertain. The ends were cut back, 4 bases at V and 5 bases at J, with 14 bases in the middle. CDR3 length: 14 amino acids. Germline lookup yields CDR1 KGHSH and CDR2 LQKENI. This CDR3 reads CASSLRRYEETQYF. The DNA for the CDR3 is TGTGCCAGCTCACTCCGACGTTACGAGGAGACCCAGTACTTC.

V and J are TRBV5-1 and TRBJ2-1; no reliable D call. The CDR3 has 15 residues. Germline loops: CDR1 SGHRS, CDR2 YFSETQ. V was cut by 0 bases and J by 5 bases, with 12 bases left in between. The CDR3 region has the DNA TGCGCCAGCAGCTTGGAGTCCGCCGAGCACAATGAGCAGTTCTTC. It specifies CASSLESAEHNEQFF.

This rearrangement joins TRBV5-4 to TRBJ1-4; D gene uncertain. The V gene lost 0 bases and the J gene lost 4 bases, with 10 bases spanning the gap. The CDR3 is 15 amino acids. Germline CDR1 reads SGHNT; CDR2 reads YYREEE (reference sequence). Written as DNA, the CDR3 is TGTGCCAGCAGCTTGGACTTCGGGGTTAATGAAAAACTGTTTTTT. Protein: CASSLDFGVNEKLFF.

The genes are TRBV12-3 or TRBV12-4 and TRBJ1-5, with 12 bases that match TRBD1. J gave up 4 bases and V 5 bases, and 3 bases lay outside the gene matches. The CDR3 length is 15 residues. The CDR3 sequence is CASSGTGGPNQPQHF. The CDR3 DNA is TGTGCCAGCAGTGGGACAGGGGGCCCTAATCAGCCCCAGCATTTT.

This clonotype showed up just a few times. The chain is built from TRBV21-1 and TRBJ1-2; TRBD1 is taken as the D call from the table, unchecked against the DNA. TRBV21-1 corresponds to a pseudogene. This CDR3 has 14 amino acids. The DNA for the CDR3 is TGTGCCAGCAGCAATCTGACAGGGGGGTATGGCTACACCTTC. Translation: CASSNLTGGYGYTF.

The CDR3 DNA follows: TGTGCCAGCAGAGTAGCGGGGAGCACAGATACGCAGTATTTT. It is translated as CASRVAGSTDTQYF. V is TRBV6-1 and J is TRBJ2-3; 8 nucleotides agree with TRBD2. The germline CDR1 and CDR2 sequences are MNHNS and SASEGT. J was trimmed by 0 bases and V by 6 bases; bases with no gene match: 2. The length of the CDR3 is 14 residues.

This rearrangement joins TRBV15 to TRBJ2-3; 10 bases match TRBD2. The CDR3 consists of 18 residues. The trim removed 5 bases at V and 2 bases at J, leaving 13 bases unmatched. Germline loops: CDR1 LNHNV, CDR2 YYDKDF (reference sequence). The CDR3 DNA follows: TGTGCCACCAGCCACAGTAGGATAGCGGGAGGACCCACAGATACGCAGTATTTT. This encodes CATSHSRIAGGPTDTQYF.

The chain couples TRBV6-6 to TRBJ1-4, with D perhaps TRBD1 (5 bases). Germline CDR1 reads MNHNY; CDR2 reads SVGAGI (reference sequence). V lost 2 bases to trimming and J lost 8 bases, with 9 bases between them. This CDR3 has 13 amino acids. The CDR3 region has the DNA TGTGCCAGCAGTTACAGGGGAAGAGAAAAACTGTTTTTT. Amino acids: CASSYRGREKLFF.

This clonotype was recorded at least ten times. The chain combines TRBV12-3 or TRBV12-4 with TRBJ2-1, with TRBD1 matching 10 bases. The CDR3 loop spans 15 amino acids. J was trimmed by 8 bases and V by 4 bases; bases with no gene match: 8. CDR3 amino acids: CASSYGTGEYDEQFF. DNA of the CDR3: TGTGCCAGCAGTTACGGGACAGGGGAATACGATGAGCAGTTCTTC.

This clonotype was detected a few times. The chain links TRBV5-6 to TRBJ1-2, with 9 bases fitting TRBD1. Germline assignment: CDR1 SGHDT and CDR2 YYEEEE. V lost 3 bases and J lost 5; bases outside the gene matches: 5. The CDR3 has 14 amino acids. This chain's CDR3 is CASSSQTGGYGYTF. CDR3 in DNA: TGTGCCAGCAGCTCCCAGACAGGGGGGTATGGCTACACCTTC.

This chain connects TRBV2 to TRBJ1-5; possibly TRBD1 for D (6 bases). V gave up 1 base and J gave up 0 bases, with 16 bases separating them. The CDR3 spans 18 residues. The germline gives CDR1 SNHLY, CDR2 FYNNEI. The DNA of the CDR3 is TGTGCCAGCAGTGAAGGGCGGGGGGACAAATATAGCAATCAGCCCCAGCATTTT. It is translated as CASSEGRGDKYSNQPQHF.

This chain uses TRBV4-1 with TRBJ2-3, with TRBD1 as a possible D gene (6 bases). Trimming took off 3 bases at V and 0 bases at J, with 16 bases between the two ends. This CDR3 spans 17 amino acids. The germline CDR1 and CDR2 sequences are MGHRA and YSYEKL. CDR3 region: CASSHPWSGVSTDTQYF. The CDR3 DNA reads TGCGCCAGCAGCCACCCGTGGTCAGGGGTAAGCACAGATACGCAGTATTTT.

This rearrangement joins TRBV15 to TRBJ2-7, with 9 bases fitting TRBD2. V lost 1 base and J lost 3; bases outside the gene matches: 10. The CDR3 is 17 amino acids. In germline, CDR1 is LNHNV, CDR2 YYDKDF (reference sequence). CDR3 amino acids: CATSRGGLTSGGYEQYF. The CDR3 DNA follows: TGTGCCACCAGCAGAGGGGGGTTGACTAGCGGAGGCTACGAGCAGTACTTC.

This sequence joins TRBV5-6 and TRBJ2-7, with D possibly called TRBD1 or TRBD2 (5 bases each). Germline-derived CDR1 and CDR2 are SGHDT and YYEEEE. The length of the CDR3 is 15 residues. Trimming took off 4 bases at V and 3 bases at J, with 17 bases between the two ends. The CDR3 region has the DNA TGTGCCAGCAGCCCGTTGACACGGGGCTACTACGAGCAGTACTTC. Translation: CASSPLTRGYYEQYF. Complete variable domain (other parts from reference TRBV5-6 and TRBJ2-7): DAGVTQSPTHLIKTRGQQVTLRCSPKSGHDTVSWYQQALGQGPQFIFQYYEEEERQRGNFPDRFSGHQFPNYSSELNVNALLLGDSALYLCASSPLTRGYYEQYFGPGTRLTVT.

This chain links TRBV19 with TRBJ2-1, with 8 nucleotides matching TRBD2. V shed 1 base and J 4 bases; nucleotides not matched to a gene: 3. The germline V gene encodes CDR1 LNHDA and CDR2 SQIVND (reference sequence). This CDR3 is built from 15 residues. The CDR3 DNA sequence: TGTGCCAGTAGTATAGGTGCTAGCGGGTACAATGAGCAGTTCTTC. Translating gives CASSIGASGYNEQFF.

A few counts support this clonotype. The chain joins TRBV7-9 to TRBJ2-2, with D unclear. CDR3 length: 15 amino acids. Trimming took 4 bases from V and 6 from J, leaving 15 bases between them. Germline V lookup: CDR1 SEHNR, CDR2 FQNEAQ (reference sequence). The CDR3 DNA follows: TGTGCCAGCAGCTACGGGCCGGGTGGGGCCGGGGAGCTGTTTTTT. This sequence encodes CASSYGPGGAGELFF.